This is a list of T cell receptor beta chains from one sample in a study of beta chain features in type 1 diabetes. Method: immunoSEQ multiplex PCR; TCRdb's copy keeps in-frame clones and lacks some. The data hold some 250,000 clones, with around 9.9% observed a single time. Sequencing was carried out using naive CD4+ T cells from blood. These receptors were collected from a man aged 30 to 39 with type 1 diabetes. CDR3s include the opening cysteine and the closing phenylalanine or tryptophan. A D gene is named only where the DNA matches it firmly. A clone size is listed for some rows: how often the clone was seen (once, few, many), or a class if it is expanded.

V gene,J gene,clone size,D gene,CDR3 length,CDR3 protein,CDR3 DNA
TRBV7-2,TRBJ2-1,NA,NA,15,CASRVPGSRHNEQFF,TGTGCCAGCAGAGTCCCTGGGTCGCGGCACAATGAGCAGTTCTTC
TRBV9,TRBJ2-2,few,TRBD2,13,CASSSAGVGELFF,TGTGCCAGCAGTTCTGCGGGGGTTGGGGAGCTGTTTTTT
TRBV30,TRBJ1-5,NA,NA,14,CAWSRAGLNQPQHF,TGTGCCTGGAGTAGGGCAGGGCTAAATCAGCCCCAGCATTTT
TRBV28,TRBJ2-7,few,TRBD2,15,CASSQAAGGPREQYF,TGTGCCAGCAGTCAAGCGGCGGGGGGGCCTCGCGAGCAGTACTTC
TRBV5-6,TRBJ2-5,NA,TRBD2,15,CASSLRGGAGETQYF,TGTGCCAGCAGCTTACGCGGGGGGGCCGGGGAGACCCAGTACTTC
TRBV9,TRBJ2-7,NA,TRBD1,14,CASSVGGQSDEQYF,TGTGCCAGCAGCGTAGGGGGACAGTCCGACGAGCAGTACTTC
TRBV4-3,TRBJ2-5,NA,NA,13,CASSQVTGRTQYF,TGCGCCAGCAGCCAGGTGACGGGTAGGACCCAGTACTTC
TRBV29-1,TRBJ1-2,NA,NA,14,CSVEDPATFSSYTF,TGCAGCGTTGAAGATCCAGCGACCTTTAGTAGCTACACCTTC
TRBV11-2,TRBJ2-7,NA,NA,13,CASSLSRRDEQYF,TGTGCCAGCAGCTTAAGCAGGAGGGACGAGCAGTACTTC
TRBV6-6,TRBJ1-2,NA,NA,11,CASTGFYGYTF,TGTGCCAGCACGGGGTTCTATGGCTACACCTTC
TRBV4-2,TRBJ1-3,NA,TRBD1,15,CASSHDTGAGNTIYF,TGTGCCAGCAGCCATGACACAGGGGCGGGAAACACCATATATTTT
TRBV28,TRBJ2-2,few,NA,13,CASSLQGTGELFF,TGTGCCAGCAGTTTGCAGGGTACCGGGGAGCTGTTTTTT
TRBV29-1,TRBJ1-1,few,NA,13,CSVGGTMNTEAFF,TGCAGCGTTGGCGGGACGATGAACACTGAAGCTTTCTTT
TRBV27,TRBJ1-2,NA,TRBD1,13,CASSFDRVGGYTF,TGTGCCAGCAGTTTCGACAGGGTTGGCGGCTACACCTTC
TRBV9,TRBJ2-5,few,TRBD2,16,CASSRSGGAGEETQYF,TGTGCCAGCAGCAGGAGTGGTGGAGCGGGAGAGGAGACCCAGTACTTC
TRBV28,TRBJ1-6,few,NA,13,CASSLALQVSLHF,TGTGCCAGCAGTTTGGCCCTTCAGGTCTCCCTCCACTTT
TRBV6-6,TRBJ2-4,NA,NA,14,CASSYQVPENIQYF,TGTGCCAGCAGTTACCAGGTGCCCGAAAACATTCAGTACTTC
TRBV5-1,TRBJ2-1,few,TRBD2,16,CASSLGLAGSPDEQFF,TGCGCCAGCAGCCTCGGACTAGCGGGCTCCCCGGATGAGCAGTTCTTC
TRBV18,TRBJ2-3,NA,TRBD1,15,CASSPQGQEGDTQYF,TGTGCCAGCTCACCACAGGGACAGGAGGGAGATACGCAGTATTTT
TRBV6-1,TRBJ1-1,NA,NA,14,CASSEGSGNTEAFF,TGTGCCAGCAGTGAAGGGTCGGGGAACACTGAAGCTTTCTTT
TRBV5-6,TRBJ1-1,few,NA,14,CASSLGSENTEAFF,TGTGCCAGCAGCTTGGGGTCAGAGAACACTGAAGCTTTCTTT
TRBV29-1,TRBJ2-5,few,TRBD1,12,CSVGTGRETQYF,TGCAGCGTCGGGACAGGGAGAGAGACCCAGTACTTC
TRBV7-6,TRBJ2-1,few,NA,15,CASSPQTGVGNEQFF,TGTGCCAGCAGCCCACAGACGGGGGTTGGCAATGAGCAGTTCTTC
TRBV28,TRBJ2-1,few,TRBD2,19,CASSNSRDRGTSGANEQFF,TGTGCCAGCAGTAATAGCCGGGACAGGGGGACTAGCGGGGCTAATGAGCAGTTCTTC
TRBV7-2,TRBJ1-2,NA,NA,12,CASSLAHTTVAF,TGTGCCAGCAGCTTAGCCCATACGACTGTCGCCTTC
TRBV11-3,TRBJ2-5,few,TRBD2,15,CASSSRTSGGETQYF,TGTGCCAGCAGCTCCCGGACTAGCGGGGGAGAGACCCAGTACTTC
TRBV9,TRBJ1-6,NA,TRBD1,14,CASSVDRVRSPLHF,TGTGCCAGCAGCGTTGACAGGGTGAGGTCACCCCTCCACTTT
TRBV5-1,TRBJ2-2,NA,TRBD2,14,CASSLTSGTGELFF,TGCGCCAGCAGCTTAACTAGCGGGACCGGGGAGCTGTTTTTT
TRBV5-4,TRBJ2-1,few,NA,13,CASSQDSYNEQFF,TGTGCCAGCAGCCAAGACAGTTACAATGAGCAGTTCTTC
TRBV4-3,TRBJ2-7,few,TRBD2,17,CASSRGLAGPFSYEQYF,TGCGCCAGCAGCCGGGGACTAGCGGGGCCCTTCTCCTACGAGCAGTACTTC
TRBV6-5,TRBJ2-5,NA,NA,15,CASSYSWGGRETQYF,TGTGCCAGCAGTTACTCTTGGGGAGGAAGGGAGACCCAGTACTTC
TRBV2,TRBJ2-7,NA,NA,10,CASSEGKQYF,TGTGCCAGCAGTGAGGGCAAGCAGTACTTC
TRBV9,TRBJ2-6,NA,TRBD2,13,CASAGPGGDVLTF,TGTGCCAGCGCGGGCCCCGGGGGGGACGTCCTGACTTTC
TRBV18,TRBJ2-1,few,TRBD2,16,CASSPGLAGGRNEQFF,TGTGCCAGCTCACCGGGACTAGCGGGGGGGCGGAATGAGCAGTTCTTC
TRBV6-1,TRBJ2-7,NA,NA,15,CASSKETGEDYEQYF,TGTGCCAGCAGTAAAGAAACAGGGGAGGACTACGAGCAGTACTTC